Listed here is a single TCR beta chain. It has no known antigen specificity. Nothing much larger sits one base from this clone, and base qualities are not available. From its cysteine to its phenylalanine, the CDR3 spans 12 amino acids. The CDR3 DNA has 36 bases and is translated from base 1. Germline trimming amounts to 5 bases on V and 8 bases on J, with 4 as the count of junction bases outside the gene matches. This sample is part of a study of T cell responses to AZD1222 COVID-19 vaccine (dated by TCRdb to about 2021). The study in broad terms: A total of under 250 trial participants underwent TCR sequencing, of whom about 200 had received two doses of AZD1222 and approximately 25 had received two doses of the MenACWY control vaccine. Enrollment into the trials was organized by age into subgroups of 18-55, 56-69 and 70-plus years, and those subgroups contained about 160, 30 and 59 TCR-sequenced participants, respectively.

The time point label, read with the paper, signifies: about 28 days (+/-7) after the second vaccine dose. Explained via the paper, the treatment or condition label denotes: meningococcal conjugate vaccine given as trial control. Samples from vaccinated people were obtained from the UK trials COV001 and COV002, which included a single-blind randomized controlled phase 2/3 trial of AZD1222 (ChAdOx1 nCoV-19) in healthy adults. Trial participant PBMC samples were collected at day 0 and day 28 after the second dose for TCRbeta chain sequencing. The CDR3 regions of human TCRbeta chains were analyzed by immunosequencing. The original pipeline was this. Repertoire TCRs were checked for matches against a reference library of SARS-CoV-2-specific TCRs that had been generated using the MIRA antigen-specificity platform. Breadth was defined as the fraction of unique TCRs that were SARS-CoV-2-associated, and depth was defined as the fraction of total T cells that were SARS-CoV-2-associated. Using the MIRA data, each spike-specific TCR was mapped to the spike region that the TCR reacts to and placed in a CD4 or CD8 class. Log10-transformed breadth and depth values were compared by one-way ANOVA with Sidak's multiple comparisons tests. In its TCRdb copy, this immuneACCESS table keeps in-frame sequences only and misses some clones. Where compared with another copy, unresolved V genes explain less than half of these, and the others have no known cause. The V and J calls and clone size are taken from that table; D and trimming were inferred from the DNA. Present in this sample are around 150,000 clones, less than 95% of which were seen just once. The ten largest clonotypes hold roughly 7.1% of the sample.

On the study overall, not on this receptor specifically: CD4 TCRs associated with the vaccine covered the entire spike protein, and the dominant responses were in regions 160-218 and 743-854. In the small 56-69-year group, the increase in depth fell short of significance, most likely because of low power. Conclusions about previously exposed vaccinees are limited, since just a handful of AZD1222 recipients were seropositive for SARS-CoV-2 at baseline. Reportedly, almost half of the unique spike-specific TCRs recognized epitopes lying outside the regions that are mutated in the B.1.351 and B.1.1.7 variants. Because no samples from the day 14 peak response were available, repertoires could be characterized only after the peak T cell response. Participants were mostly white British, with more females than males. The authors suggested clonal diversity may have been underestimated. After two AZD1222 doses, spike-specific TCR breadth and depth were significantly higher than at day 0 and than in MenACWY recipients.

This clonotype originated in an adult who received the MenACWY meningococcal vaccine as a control. The sequencing used peripheral blood, collected 28 days after the second dose of the MenACWY control vaccine. Rearrangement joined TRBV12-3 or TRBV12-4 to TRBJ1-2, with TRBD1 identical over 8 junction bases. This receptor has the CDR3 CASSSTGGGYTF. The DNA sequence is TGTGCCAGCAGTAGTACAGGGGGGGGCTACACCTTC.